The subject of this entry is one T cell receptor (beta chain). What it recognizes is unknown. Its ends do not fully match the called genes, so a read error is possible. They isolated at least 6 million PBMCs from each sample. For the second PCR, which ran for about 7 to 12 cycles, a sample-barcoded 5' primer and a J-beta primer mix were used. Sequencing of every sample gave 2.5 million or more CDR3-containing paired-end reads. TCRdb re-analysed the 5' RACE reads in MiXCR, keeping a single row per CDR3 protein. The table includes 1.5 million to 2 million distinct CDR3 sequences, roughly 49% detected once. The CDR3 totals 13 residues. These data are taken from a study of blood T cells in healthy people across ages. Findings and caveats of the study: Naive T cell percentage showed a strong correlation with the diversity of TCR beta. What prevented conclusive comparison of naive and antigen-experienced cells was that PBMCs were unsorted.

This rearrangement joins TRBV12-3 or TRBV12-4 to TRBJ2-3, with TRBD1 matching over 8 bases. The sequence came from a middle-aged woman in good health. Specimen: blood. The CDR3 loop is CASTRQGTDTRYF. The CDR3 DNA reads as TGTGCCAGCACCCGACAGGGGACGGATACGCGGTATTTT.